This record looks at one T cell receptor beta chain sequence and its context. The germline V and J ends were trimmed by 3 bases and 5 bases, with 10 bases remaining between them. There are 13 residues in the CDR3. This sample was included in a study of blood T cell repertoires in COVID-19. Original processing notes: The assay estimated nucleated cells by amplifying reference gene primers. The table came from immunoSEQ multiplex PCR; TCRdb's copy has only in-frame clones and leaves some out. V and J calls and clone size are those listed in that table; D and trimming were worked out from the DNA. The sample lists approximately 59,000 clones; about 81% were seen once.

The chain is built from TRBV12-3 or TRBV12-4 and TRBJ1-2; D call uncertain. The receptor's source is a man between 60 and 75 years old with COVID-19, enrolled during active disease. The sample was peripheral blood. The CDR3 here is CASSFRGGYGYTF. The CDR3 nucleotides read TGTGCCAGCAGTTTCCGGGGAGGGTATGGCTACACCTTC.